This T cell receptor beta chain was sequenced during a study of CD8 T cells in ankylosing spondylitis (dated by TCRdb to about 2017). Looking at the study overall: To find TCR variants linked to disease, the study profiled T cell receptor beta repertoires in ankylosing spondylitis patients and healthy donors. In total, the full study cohort was made up of roughly 110 healthy donors and approximately 27 ankylosing spondylitis patients. Peripheral blood was sampled, and synovial fluid was also collected from ankylosing spondylitis patients.

A few counts support this clonotype. Its antigen remains unidentified. One base away there is no much larger clone; base qualities are not given. The investigation overall reported the following: A CD8+ phenotype was shown by the disease-linked clones, which were found at relatively low frequencies in peripheral blood. Some motif variants were previously reported in synovial fluid and blood of reactive arthritis patients, suggesting common disease-initiation mechanisms. The disease-linked clones were reported as significantly enriched in matched synovial fluid samples from ankylosing spondylitis patients. A TCR beta motif made up of eight or nine highly homologous amino acid variants appeared to be characteristic of blood from ankylosing spondylitis patients.

Sequencing was performed on an Illumina MiSeq. Quantitative 5'-RACE with molecular barcodes was the method used to prepare the TCR beta libraries. Turning to the authors' computational methods: A new computational method based on a probabilistic model of VDJ rearrangement was used to identify disease-linked TCR variants. TCRdb reanalyzed the raw reads on its own, using fastp at Q25 for trimming and MiXCR for clone calling, and kept in-frame beta chains. Each CDR3 protein gets just one entry, which takes the most common genes and DNA from the rows behind it. Here the V and J calls rest on TCRdb's processing, not on the authors' analysis. The sample data list fewer than 25,000 distinct CDR3 sequences, and over 10% of these were observed just once. The biggest ten clones account for 35% of the sample. V is cut by 10 bases and J by 3 bases, and the space between the germline ends is 17 bases. The CDR3 starts with the cysteine, ends with the phenylalanine, and has 14 residues. The DNA shown is the 42-base CDR3, in frame from base 1.

Recombination linked TRBV12-3 or TRBV12-4 to TRBJ2-3, with no confident D gene call. The receptor comes from a male donor with ankylosing spondylitis or in good health (not recorded which). The sample consisted of blood. The CDR3 loop reads CAITGRQRTDTQYF. In nucleotide form, the sequence is TGTGCCATCACCGGCAGACAACGGACAGATACGCAGTATTTT.